Below are 3 T cell receptor beta chains sequenced from a single sample in a study of a mutant IDH1 vaccine in newly diagnosed glioma. Method: immunoSEQ multiplex PCR; TCRdb's copy keeps in-frame clones and lacks some. The repertoire consists of about 30,000 clones, with approximately 80% occurring once and the leading ten covering under 25%. Sample time point: baseline, week 1 (first vaccination visit). Treatment here: pre-vaccination baseline after standard-of-care therapy. Sequences were derived from PBMCs, sampled from a glioma patient treated with radiotherapy, temozolomide or both. The receptors were gathered from a man aged 25 to 45 with glioma.

This chain joins TRBV6-6 and TRBJ2-3; 10 bases align to TRBD2. The CDR3 covers 16 residues. CDR1 and CDR2 (germline): MNHNY, SVGAGI (reference sequence). V shed 0 bases, J shed 2 bases, and the junction held 2 bases outside the gene matches. The CDR3 is CASSYSTSGDTDTQYF. CDR3 DNA sequence: TGTGCCAGCAGTTACTCTACTAGCGGGGACACAGATACGCAGTATTTT.

This rearrangement joins TRBV4-1 to TRBJ1-3, with D tentatively TRBD1 (5 bases). The germline gives CDR1 MGHRA, CDR2 YSYEKL. The CDR3 covers 17 residues. Trimming removed 2 bases at V and 7 bases at J, with 21 bases between. The CDR3 DNA is TGCGCCAGCAGCCAACAGTCGGGTCAGGGAAGCCGGAACACCATATATTTT. Encoded protein: CASSQQSGQGSRNTIYF.

A few counts support this clone. This chain uses TRBV27 with TRBJ1-1; a possible D gene is TRBD1 (5 bases). Germline V gives CDR1 MNHEY, CDR2 SMNVEV (reference sequence). V lost 2 bases to trimming and J lost 3 bases, with 10 bases between them. The CDR3 runs to 14 residues. The CDR3 sequence is CASSLTRDYTEAFF. CDR3 coding DNA: TGTGCCAGCAGTTTAACCAGGGATTACACTGAAGCTTTCTTT.